This T cell receptor beta chain appears in the sequencing data of a study of cytomegalovirus exposure and HLA in healthy donors. This CDR3 has 15 amino acids. Trimming stripped 5 bases from V and 1 base from J, with 14 bases between. Looked up from germline, CDR1 is MNHEY and CDR2 is SVGAGI. Turning to this clone: What it recognizes is unknown.

Study results and limitations: Later analysis identified a missense DCLRE1C variant that was linked to TCR beta V- and J-gene trimming. Based on reports, TCR beta sequences accurately predicted HLA-A and HLA-B alleles for most subjects. Roughly 170 TCR beta chains were listed as cytomegalovirus-associated.

This PCR relied on a set of 60 Vbeta primers and 13 Jbeta primers. Libraries were prepared by immunoSEQ multiplex PCR; TCRdb keeps only in-frame clonotypes and omits some of them. Here the sample spans 90,000 to 110,000 clones, less than 80% being singletons. This rearrangement joins TRBV6-5 to TRBJ1-1; no clear D. The specimen was PBMCs. This TCR came from a man aged 25 to 40 in good health and CMV-seronegative. The CDR3: CASSRGWAANTEAFF. CDR3 DNA: TGTGCCAGCAGTCGAGGGTGGGCAGCGAACACTGAAGCTTTCTTT.